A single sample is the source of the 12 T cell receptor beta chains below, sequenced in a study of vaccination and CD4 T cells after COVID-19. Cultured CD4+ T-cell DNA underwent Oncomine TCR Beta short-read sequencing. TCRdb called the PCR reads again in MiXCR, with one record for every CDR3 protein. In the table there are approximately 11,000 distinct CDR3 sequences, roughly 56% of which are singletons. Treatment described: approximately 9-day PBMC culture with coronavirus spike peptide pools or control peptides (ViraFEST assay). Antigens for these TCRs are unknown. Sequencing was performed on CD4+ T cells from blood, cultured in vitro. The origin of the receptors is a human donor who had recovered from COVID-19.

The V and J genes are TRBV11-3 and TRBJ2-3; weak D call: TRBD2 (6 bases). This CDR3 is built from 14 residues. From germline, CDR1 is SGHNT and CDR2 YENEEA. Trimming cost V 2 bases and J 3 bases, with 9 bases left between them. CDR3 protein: CASSLTGETDTQYF. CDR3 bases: TGTGCCAGCAGCTTAACGGGAGAAACAGATACGCAGTATTTT.

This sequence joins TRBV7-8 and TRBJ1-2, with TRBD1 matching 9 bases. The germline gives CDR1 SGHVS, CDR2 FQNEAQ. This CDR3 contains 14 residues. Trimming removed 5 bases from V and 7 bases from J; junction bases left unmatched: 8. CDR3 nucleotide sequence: TGTGCCAGCAGCCCAGGGACAGGGAACCCTGGCTACACCTTC. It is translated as CASSPGTGNPGYTF.

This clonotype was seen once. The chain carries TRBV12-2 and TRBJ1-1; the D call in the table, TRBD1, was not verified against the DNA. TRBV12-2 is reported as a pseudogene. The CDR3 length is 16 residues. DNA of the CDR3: TGTGCAAGTCGCATAAGACAGGTACCAACAAACACTGAAGCTTTCTTT. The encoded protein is CASRIRQVPTNTEAFF.

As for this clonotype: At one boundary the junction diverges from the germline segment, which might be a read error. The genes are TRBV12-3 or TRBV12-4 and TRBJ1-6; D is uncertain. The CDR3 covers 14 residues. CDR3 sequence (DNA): TGTGCCAGCAGCCCCGTGACGGTGAATTCACCCCCCCACTTT. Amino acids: CASSPVTVNSPPHF.

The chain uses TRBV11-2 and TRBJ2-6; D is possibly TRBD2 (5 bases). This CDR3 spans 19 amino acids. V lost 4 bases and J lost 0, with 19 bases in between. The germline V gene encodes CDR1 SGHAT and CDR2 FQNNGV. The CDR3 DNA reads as TGTGCCAGCAGCTCCGTTTCACGGACTGCCTACTCTGGGGCCAACGTCCTGACTTTC. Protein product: CASSSVSRTAYSGANVLTF.

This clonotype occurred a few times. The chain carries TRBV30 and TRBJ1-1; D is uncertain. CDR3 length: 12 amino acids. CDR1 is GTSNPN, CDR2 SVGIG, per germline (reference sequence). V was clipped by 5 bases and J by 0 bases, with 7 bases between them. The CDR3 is CAWGRLNTEAFF. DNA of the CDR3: TGTGCCTGGGGCCGATTGAACACTGAAGCTTTCTTT.

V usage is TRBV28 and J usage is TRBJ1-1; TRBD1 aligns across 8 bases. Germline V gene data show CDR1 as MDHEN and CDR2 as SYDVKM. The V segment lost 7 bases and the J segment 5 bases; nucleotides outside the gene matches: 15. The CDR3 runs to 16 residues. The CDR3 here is CASTLAGGNRGTEAFF. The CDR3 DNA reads TGTGCCAGCACCTTAGCGGGGGGCAACAGGGGGACTGAAGCTTTCTTT.

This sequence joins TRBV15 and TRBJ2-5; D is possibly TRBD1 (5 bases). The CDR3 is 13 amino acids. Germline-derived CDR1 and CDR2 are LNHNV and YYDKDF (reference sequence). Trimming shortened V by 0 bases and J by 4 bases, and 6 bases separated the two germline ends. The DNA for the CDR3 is TGTGCCACCAGCAGAGACAGGGCAGAGACCCAGTACTTC. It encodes CATSRDRAETQYF.

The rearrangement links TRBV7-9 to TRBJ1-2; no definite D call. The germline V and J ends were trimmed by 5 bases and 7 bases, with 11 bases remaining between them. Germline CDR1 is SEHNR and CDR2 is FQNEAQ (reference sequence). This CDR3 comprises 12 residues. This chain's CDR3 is CASSRERLGYTF. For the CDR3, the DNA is TGTGCCAGCAGCCGCGAGCGGCTTGGCTACACCTTC.

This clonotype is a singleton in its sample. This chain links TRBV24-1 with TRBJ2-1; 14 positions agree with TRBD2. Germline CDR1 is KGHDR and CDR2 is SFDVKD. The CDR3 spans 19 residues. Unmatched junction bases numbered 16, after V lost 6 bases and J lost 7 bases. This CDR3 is CATSNPLSPGTSGSNEQFF. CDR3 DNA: TGTGCCACCAGTAACCCACTGAGTCCCGGGACTAGCGGGAGTAATGAGCAGTTCTTC.

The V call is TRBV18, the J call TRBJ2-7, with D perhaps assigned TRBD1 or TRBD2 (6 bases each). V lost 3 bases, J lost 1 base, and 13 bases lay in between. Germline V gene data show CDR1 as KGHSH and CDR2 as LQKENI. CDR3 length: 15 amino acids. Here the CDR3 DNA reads TGTGCCAGCTCACCGGGGGGCGCCTTATCCTACGAGCAGTACTTC. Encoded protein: CASSPGGALSYEQYF.

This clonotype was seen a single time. For the CDR3, the DNA is TGTGCCAGTAGTTGGGGACAGGCTTCCTACGAGCAGTACTTC. Translated: CASSWGQASYEQYF. The chain recombines TRBV19 with TRBJ2-7; TRBD1 matches 8 bases. Germline V gene sequence: CDR1 LNHDA, CDR2 SQIVND (reference sequence). V lost 5 bases, J lost 1 base, and 4 bases stayed unmatched. This CDR3 region has 14 residues.